This passage covers 23 T cell receptor beta chains from one sample sequenced in a study of identical twins (dated by TCRdb to the mid-2010s). The method behind the library was 5' RACE. Sequencing relied on an Illumina HiSeq 2000. TCRdb trimmed public reads at Q25 via fastp, called clones via MiXCR and kept in-frame beta chains. Each entry is one CDR3 protein sequence, shown with its most common DNA and genes. For this sample there are fewer than 500,000 distinct CDR3 sequences; roughly an eighth appear just once. In total, the top ten clones hold approximately 0.98% of the sample. These data also formed part of another study, on yellow fever vaccine responses in identical twins.

The specimen was CD4+ T cells sorted from blood. Receptor source: a woman aged 18-29 years in good health.

This clonotype has more than one count but fewer than ten. The rearrangement links TRBV29-1 to TRBJ2-6, with D perhaps assigned TRBD1 or TRBD2 (5 bases each). From germline, CDR1 is SQVTM and CDR2 ANQGSEA. The CDR3 extends over 15 amino acids. Trimming left V 4 bases short and J 0 bases short, with 10 bases between. CDR3 DNA sequence: TGCAGCGTTGTTCAGGGAGTCTCTGGGGCCAACGTCCTGACTTTC. This gives the protein CSVVQGVSGANVLTF.

This clonotype was counted a few times. V gene TRBV6-1 combines with J gene TRBJ1-1; no firm D call. The CDR3 is 16 amino acids. Trimming removed 8 bases from V and 0 bases from J, with 19 bases in between. Germline V gives CDR1 MNHNS, CDR2 SASEGT. CDR3 sequence: CASFANPSRLNTEAFF. As DNA, the CDR3 is TGTGCCAGCTTTGCCAACCCTTCACGGTTGAACACTGAAGCTTTCTTT.

The chain combines TRBV3-1 with TRBJ1-6, with D tentatively TRBD1 (5 bases). Looked up from germline, CDR1 is LGHDT and CDR2 is YNNKEL (reference sequence). This CDR3 contains 13 residues. Between the trimmed V and J ends, which lost 4 bases and 16 bases, there was a span of 17 bases. CDR3 residues: CASSPWDSVGLHF. The CDR3 nucleotides read TGTGCCAGCAGCCCTTGGGACTCCGTGGGACTCCACTTT. The full variable domain, with the rest looked up from reference TRBV3-1 and TRBJ1-6, is DTAVSQTPKYLVTQMGNDKSIKCEQNLGHDTMYWYKQDSKKFLKIMFSYNNKELIINETVPNRFSPKSPDKAHLNLHINSLELGDSAVYFCASSPWDSVGLHFGNGTRLTVT.

The rearrangement links TRBV29-1 to TRBJ2-7, with 8 bases aligning to TRBD2. CDR3 size: 14 residues. Looked up from germline, CDR1 is SQVTM and CDR2 is ANQGSEA. With 3 bases clipped from V and 2 bases from J, the junction kept 6 bases outside the gene matches. CDR3 amino acids: CSVDGGGRTYEQYF. The CDR3 DNA reads as TGCAGCGTTGACGGCGGGGGGAGGACCTACGAGCAGTACTTC.

This clonotype appeared a few times. The chain joins TRBV28 to TRBJ2-5; D gene unclear. Per the germline V gene, CDR1 is MDHEN and CDR2 is SYDVKM. This CDR3 is 15 amino acids long. Trimming took off 2 bases at V and 5 bases at J, with 15 bases between the two ends. CDR3 bases: TGTGCCAGCAGTTTAGGCGATGGGCCTGGGGAGACCCAGTACTTC. Amino acids: CASSLGDGPGETQYF. Using reference TRBV28 and TRBJ2-5 for the parts outside the CDR3, the full variable domain is DVKVTQSSRYLVKRTGEKVFLECVQDMDHENMFWYRQDPGLGLRLIYFSYDVKMKEKGDIPEGYSVSREKKERFSLILESASTNQTSMYLCASSLGDGPGETQYFGPGTRLLVL.

This clonotype was counted between two and nine times. This sequence joins TRBV7-2 and TRBJ2-5, with a weak D call TRBD1 (5 bases). The CDR3 has 12 amino acids. Germline values: CDR1 SGHTA, CDR2 FQGNSA. V lost 8 bases, J lost 3 bases, and 10 bases lay in between. The CDR3 DNA is TGTGCCAGCGGGCAGGGCGAAGAGACCCAGTACTTC. Translation gives CASGQGEETQYF.

This clonotype was found a few times. The rearrangement links TRBV19 to TRBJ2-1; the D is unclear. Germline V gives CDR1 LNHDA, CDR2 SQIVND (reference sequence). The CDR3 contains 14 residues. Trimming removed 1 base from V and 5 bases from J, with 9 bases in between. CDR3 protein: CASSIGGRDNEQFF. As DNA, the CDR3 is TGTGCCAGTAGTATAGGCGGACGAGACAATGAGCAGTTCTTC.

This clonotype was seen a handful of times. This chain joins TRBV6-1 and TRBJ2-1; 10 nucleotides line up with TRBD1. This CDR3 region has 16 residues. Germline assignment: CDR1 MNHNS and CDR2 SASEGT. V shed 6 bases and J 8 bases; nucleotides not matched to a gene: 13. The CDR3 nucleotides read TGTGCCAGCAGCCCCCCGGGACAGGGGTTACGCGATGAGCAGTTCTTC. Translated, it gives CASSPPGQGLRDEQFF.

This rearrangement joins TRBV20-1 to TRBJ2-7; D gene unclear. The germline V and J ends were trimmed by 3 bases and 5 bases, with 11 bases remaining between them. In germline, CDR1 is DFQATT, CDR2 SNEGSKA (reference sequence). This CDR3 contains 12 residues. This CDR3 is CSARKPADEQYF. CDR3 coding DNA: TGCAGTGCTAGGAAACCGGCGGACGAGCAGTACTTC.

The rearrangement uses TRBV7-2 and TRBJ2-3; D not certain. V shed 5 bases and J shed 6 bases, with 9 bases lying between them. The germline CDR1 and CDR2 sequences are SGHTA and FQGNSA. This CDR3 is built from 12 residues. CDR3 sequence: CASSPNGDTQYF. CDR3 in DNA: TGTGCCAGCAGCCCCAACGGGGATACGCAGTATTTT.

The chain links TRBV19 to TRBJ2-1; tentative D call: TRBD1 (6 bases). The V end lost 7 bases, the J end lost 8 bases, and 18 bases lay between the germline ends. Germline loops: CDR1 LNHDA, CDR2 SQIVND (reference sequence). The CDR3 runs 14 residues. CDR3 sequence (DNA): TGTGCCAGTACCATCGGACAGAAAACGCATGAGCAGTTCTTC. Translated: CASTIGQKTHEQFF.

This clonotype was seen a few times. V is TRBV14 and J is TRBJ2-2; tentatively, D is TRBD2 (6 bases). The CDR3 totals 16 residues. The ends were cut back, 0 bases at V and 10 bases at J, with 18 bases in the middle. CDR1 and CDR2 (germline): SGHDN, FVKESK. The CDR3 bases are TGTGCCAGCAGCCAAGATCGGGGACTCCTCGCGGAGGAGCTGTTTTTT. Translating it yields CASSQDRGLLAEELFF.

There are a few counts of this clonotype. The chain combines TRBV6-1 with TRBJ2-3; no firm D call. The CDR3 has 13 residues. Germline V lookup: CDR1 MNHNS, CDR2 SASEGT. Trimming removed 2 bases at V and 2 bases at J, with 5 bases between. The CDR3 nucleotides are TGTGCCAGCAGTGAACAGGACACAGATACGCAGTATTTT. Encoded protein: CASSEQDTDTQYF.

The rearrangement joins TRBV28 to TRBJ2-1, with D maybe TRBD2 (6 bases). CDR1 MDHEN and CDR2 SYDVKM come from the germline V gene. V lost 8 bases to trimming and J lost 11 bases, with 19 bases between them. CDR3 size: 13 residues. The CDR3 nucleotides are TGTGCCAGCCGCATAAAAGCGGGTCCGAAGCAGTTCTTC. It codes for CASRIKAGPKQFF.

This chain joins TRBV28 and TRBJ2-5; 7 positions agree with TRBD2. Unmatched junction bases numbered 7, after V lost 1 base and J lost 5 bases. Germline assignment: CDR1 MDHEN and CDR2 SYDVKM. The CDR3 spans 15 residues. CDR3 loop: CASSLLLGGPETQYF. In DNA form, the CDR3 reads TGTGCCAGCAGTTTATTATTGGGAGGGCCTGAGACCCAGTACTTC. The full variable domain, in which reference TRBV28 and TRBJ2-5 provide the parts outside the CDR3, is DVKVTQSSRYLVKRTGEKVFLECVQDMDHENMFWYRQDPGLGLRLIYFSYDVKMKEKGDIPEGYSVSREKKERFSLILESASTNQTSMYLCASSLLLGGPETQYFGPGTRLLVL.

J is TRBJ2-1 and V is TRBV14, with unresolved D. The ends were cut back, 0 bases at V and 8 bases at J, with 8 bases in the middle. This CDR3 region has 13 residues. Germline V CDR1 and CDR2: SGHDN, FVKESK. The CDR3 coding sequence is TGTGCCAGCAGCCAAGAGGGTCTCGATGAGCAGTTCTTC. This translates into CASSQEGLDEQFF.

This clonotype occurred a few times. The chain uses TRBV12-3 or TRBV12-4 and TRBJ2-7; D not certain. V gave up 1 base and J gave up 7 bases, with 11 bases separating them. The CDR3 has 13 amino acids. In nucleotides, the CDR3 is TGTGCCAGCAGTTTAGTTCCCGTGGGGGAGCAGTACTTC. It encodes CASSLVPVGEQYF.

The rearrangement uses TRBV20-1 and TRBJ2-3, with 9 bases lining up with TRBD2. The V segment lost 6 bases and the J segment 6 bases; nucleotides outside the gene matches: 7. The CDR3 covers 13 residues. In germline, CDR1 is DFQATT, CDR2 SNEGSKA (reference sequence). The CDR3 loop is CSAVAGVVDTQYF. The CDR3 DNA sequence: TGCAGTGCCGTAGCGGGAGTGGTGGATACGCAGTATTTT.

The chain links TRBV6-5 to TRBJ2-1; 12 bases are shared with TRBD2. The CDR3 contains 16 residues. The germline gives CDR1 MNHEY, CDR2 SVGAGI. Trimming removed 1 base from V and 9 bases from J; junction bases left unmatched: 7. Here the CDR3 reads CASSYYLAGGHGEQFF. The CDR3 coding sequence is TGTGCCAGCAGTTACTACCTAGCGGGGGGGCACGGTGAGCAGTTCTTC.

This clonotype was counted at least ten times. J is TRBJ2-3 and V is TRBV10-3, with D unclear. Trimming took 6 bases from V and 3 from J, leaving 10 bases between them. The germline V gene has CDR1 ENHRY and CDR2 SYGVKD. This CDR3 is built from 13 residues. The CDR3, as DNA: TGTGCCATCAGACCCCCCTCGACAGATACGCAGTATTTT. As protein: CAIRPPSTDTQYF.

This clonotype was picked up a small number of times. The chain carries TRBV25-1 and TRBJ2-2; no firm D call. The CDR3 has 14 residues. V lost 1 base and J 4 bases, leaving 7 bases between the germline ends. Germline loops: CDR1 MGHDK, CDR2 SYGVNS. CDR3 protein: CASSELGPTGELFF. As DNA, the CDR3 is TGTGCCAGCAGTGAATTAGGGCCCACCGGGGAGCTGTTTTTT. The full variable domain, in which reference TRBV25-1 and TRBJ2-2 provide the parts outside the CDR3, is EADIYQTPRYLVIGTGKKITLECSQTMGHDKMYWYQQDPGMELHLIHYSYGVNSTEKGDLSSESTVSRIRTEHFPLTLESARPSHTSQYLCASSELGPTGELFFGEGSRLTVL.

This clonotype was recorded many times. The V call is TRBV29-1, the J call TRBJ2-5; 9 nucleotides agree with TRBD1. Trimming removed 6 bases from V and 3 bases from J; junction bases left unmatched: 2. CDR3 size: 12 residues. Germline V gene data show CDR1 as SQVTM and CDR2 as ANQGSEA. CDR3 in DNA: TGCAGCGTCCGGACAGGGGAAGAGACCCAGTACTTC. Its protein product is CSVRTGEETQYF.

This clonotype was seen a handful of times. The CDR3 loop reads CASRPGAYEQYF. The CDR3 DNA reads as TGTGCCAGCCGGCCAGGGGCCTACGAGCAGTACTTC. J is TRBJ2-7 and V is TRBV6-2 or TRBV6-3; D is perhaps TRBD1 (6 bases). V was cut by 8 bases and J by 2 bases, with 10 bases left in between. Germline assignment: CDR1 MNHEY and CDR2 SVGEGT. This CDR3 spans 12 amino acids.